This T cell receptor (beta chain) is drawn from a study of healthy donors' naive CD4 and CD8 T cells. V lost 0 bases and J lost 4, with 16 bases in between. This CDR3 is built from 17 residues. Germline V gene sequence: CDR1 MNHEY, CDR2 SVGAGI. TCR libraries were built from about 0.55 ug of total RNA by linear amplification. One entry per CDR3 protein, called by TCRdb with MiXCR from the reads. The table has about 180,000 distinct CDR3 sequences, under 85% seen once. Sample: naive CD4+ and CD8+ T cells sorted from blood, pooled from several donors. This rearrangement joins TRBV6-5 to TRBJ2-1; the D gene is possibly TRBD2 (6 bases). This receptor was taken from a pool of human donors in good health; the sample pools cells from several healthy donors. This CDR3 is CASSYSPGAEGYNEQFF. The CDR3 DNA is TGTGCCAGCAGTTACTCACCGGGAGCCGAGGGGTACAATGAGCAGTTCTTC.